A single sample is the source of the 21 T cell receptor beta chains below, sequenced in a study of molecular identifiers for immune sequencing clone quantification. TCRdb reprocessed the PCR reads via MiXCR and lists one record per CDR3 protein. The table records about 640,000 distinct CDR3 sequences, 20% of them present only once. The sequencing input was naive CD8+ T cells from blood, with Jurkat cell RNA spiked in. Subset given: FACS-sorted CD8+CD4-CCR7+CD45RA+ naive T cells. The receptors derive from a human donor in good health. Some libraries in this study had Jurkat cell RNA spiked in.

Worth noting for this clonotype: Being one base from a much bigger clone, this may be a read error. The chain has TRBV4-3 and TRBJ2-7, with 7 bases that match TRBD2. The CDR3 runs 15 residues. CDR1 and CDR2 from the germline V gene are LGHNA and YSLEER. Here the CDR3 DNA reads TGCGCCAGCAGCCAAGCAACGCCTAGCGGTTACGGGCAGTACTTC. This sequence encodes CASSQATPSGYGQYF.

This clonotype was detected ten times or more. The genes are TRBV6-5 and TRBJ2-1; 7 bases match TRBD1. The junction had 7 bases not matched to a gene; V was cut back by 6 bases and J by 8 bases. In germline, CDR1 is MNHEY, CDR2 SVGAGI. The CDR3 extends over 13 amino acids. CDR3 DNA sequence: TGTGCCAGCAGGAACAGGGGTAACTATGAGCAGTTCTTC. Translating gives CASRNRGNYEQFF.

The table lists this clonotype with a few counts. V is TRBV10-2 and J is TRBJ2-7; 8 nucleotides match TRBD1. The trim removed 3 bases at V and 4 bases at J, leaving 11 bases unmatched. The germline CDR1 and CDR2 sequences are WSHSY and SAAADI. The CDR3 spans 16 residues. The CDR3 reads CASSDPETGEGYEQYF. The CDR3 DNA is TGCGCCAGCAGTGATCCTGAGACAGGGGAAGGGTACGAGCAGTACTTC.

This clonotype appeared many times. V is TRBV5-4 and J is TRBJ2-3; 7 positions match TRBD1. The CDR3 is made up of 16 amino acids. In germline, CDR1 is SGHNT, CDR2 YYREEE (reference sequence). Trimming cost V 6 bases and J 5 bases; bases outside gene matches: 15. This CDR3 reads CASNYDPGQREDTQYF. CDR3 sequence (DNA): TGTGCCAGCAACTACGATCCGGGACAGCGAGAAGATACGCAGTATTTT.

This clonotype was observed a handful of times. A read error is possible here, since a much larger clone lies one base away. The rearrangement joins TRBV28 to TRBJ1-2; D perhaps matches TRBD1 (6 bases). Germline V gene sequence: CDR1 MDHEN, CDR2 SYDVKM. This CDR3 is built from 13 residues. V lost 2 bases to trimming and J lost 4 bases, with 8 bases between them. Here the CDR3 reads CASSLQGTYGYTF. In DNA form, the CDR3 reads TGTGCCAGCAGTTTACAGGGGACCTATGGCTACACCTTC.

This clonotype was found many times. The chain links TRBV7-9 to TRBJ1-1; the D is unclear. V dropped 7 bases and J dropped 1 base, with 19 bases sitting between them. This CDR3 has 16 residues. CDR1 is SEHNR and CDR2 is FQNEAQ in the germline V gene (reference sequence). The CDR3 spells CASTHLVPVGNTEAFF. Here the CDR3 DNA reads TGTGCCAGCACCCACTTAGTACCCGTCGGGAACACTGAAGCTTTCTTT.

This clonotype showed up many times. The chain couples TRBV29-1 to TRBJ2-7; 16 nucleotides line up with TRBD2. The CDR3 is 19 residues long. Trimming removed 2 bases from V and 4 bases from J; junction bases left unmatched: 14. The germline V gene has CDR1 SQVTM and CDR2 ANQGSEA. Written as DNA, the CDR3 is TGCAGCGTTGAAAGCTTGGACGGGACTAGCGGGGGGGCCGGGTACGAGCAGTACTTC. Residues: CSVESLDGTSGGAGYEQYF.

This clonotype was detected ten times or more. This chain uses TRBV5-6 with TRBJ2-1; unclear D gene. From germline, CDR1 is SGHDT and CDR2 YYEEEE. The CDR3 totals 13 residues. The V end was cut by 7 bases, the J end by 0 bases, with 8 bases between. This chain's CDR3 is CASCDGSYNEQFF. In DNA, the CDR3 is TGTGCCAGCTGCGACGGCTCCTACAATGAGCAGTTCTTC. Together with reference TRBV5-6 and TRBJ2-1, the CDR3 gives the full variable domain: DAGVTQSPTHLIKTRGQQVTLRCSPKSGHDTVSWYQQALGQGPQFIFQYYEEEERQRGNFPDRFSGHQFPNYSSELNVNALLLGDSALYLCASCDGSYNEQFFGPGTRLTVL.

In this sample, this clonotype turned up many times. The rearrangement links TRBV29-1 to TRBJ1-2, with D maybe TRBD1 (5 bases). V was clipped by 1 base and J by 0 bases, with 6 bases between them. The CDR3 consists of 13 residues. The germline V gene has CDR1 SQVTM and CDR2 ANQGSEA. The CDR3 sequence is CSVEGGTNYGYTF. The CDR3 DNA is TGCAGCGTTGAAGGGGGCACTAACTATGGCTACACCTTC.

In this sample, this clonotype turned up a few times. The chain is built from TRBV5-3 and TRBJ2-3; tentatively, D is TRBD1 (7 bases). Being an ORF, TRBV5-3 has a function that is uncertain. V lost 8 bases, J lost 1 base, and 20 bases lay in between. The CDR3 contains 16 residues. CDR3 DNA: TGTGCCAGCAGCGAATATCAGGGGGGAGGCACAGATACGCAGTATTTT. The encoded protein is CASSEYQGGGTDTQYF.

As to this clonotype: Being one base from a much bigger clone, this may be a read error. The CDR3 here is CASSPWGGLGTQYF. Written as DNA, the CDR3 is TGTGCCAGCAGCCCCTGGGGGGGCTTAGGGACCCAGTACTTC. The chain uses TRBV5-3 and TRBJ2-5; maybe TRBD2 (7 bases). TRBV5-3 is known as an ORF, though its function is uncertain. The CDR3 contains 14 residues. V lost 8 bases to trimming and J lost 7 bases, with 21 bases between them.

This clonotype was observed at least ten times. V and J are TRBV9 and TRBJ2-3; possibly TRBD2 for D (6 bases). CDR1 is SGDLS and CDR2 is YYNGEE in the germline V gene. The CDR3 runs to 15 residues. The V gene lost 3 bases and the J gene lost 5 bases, with 16 bases spanning the gap. In DNA form, the CDR3 reads TGTGCCAGCAGCGCCGAGGACAACGGGGGAGATACGCAGTATTTT. Translating it yields CASSAEDNGGDTQYF.

This clonotype was seen many times. The V call is TRBV30, the J call TRBJ1-1, with 9 bases lining up with TRBD1. The CDR3 is 14 amino acids. Germline lookup yields CDR1 GTSNPN and CDR2 SVGIG (reference sequence). Trimming at V came to 0 bases and at J to 4 bases, leaving 3 bases not matched to a gene. The CDR3 protein is CAWSVGQGFTEAFF. The CDR3 nucleotides read TGTGCCTGGAGTGTCGGACAGGGGTTCACTGAAGCTTTCTTT.

A remark on this clonotype: With a much larger clone just one base away, this may be a read error. The rearrangement joins TRBV4-3 to TRBJ2-5; D is possibly TRBD1 (5 bases). The CDR3 sequence is 15 residues long. CDR1 is LGHNA, CDR2 YSLEER, per germline. The CDR3 DNA follows: TGCGCCGGCAGCCAAGGGGCCGGCTACCAAGAGACCCAGTACTTC. Residues: CAGSQGAGYQETQYF.

Details on this clonotype: One base away lies a much larger clone, so this may be a sequencing read error. The chain joins TRBV7-8 to TRBJ2-2; 8 bases match TRBD2. This CDR3 is built from 16 residues. Germline V lookup: CDR1 SGHVS, CDR2 FQNEAQ. The CDR3 is CASSLEGLVYTGGLFF. CDR3 DNA: TGTGCCAGCAGCTTAGAGGGACTAGTTTACACCGGGGGGCTGTTTTTT.

The rearrangement joins TRBV15 to TRBJ1-4; D call uncertain. The germline CDR1 and CDR2 sequences are LNHNV and YYDKDF (reference sequence). V was trimmed by 0 bases and J by 0 bases, leaving 8 bases between them. The CDR3 sequence is 16 residues long. CDR3 DNA: TGTGCCACCAGCAGAGATCACGTCGCAACTAATGAAAAACTGTTTTTT. It codes for CATSRDHVATNEKLFF.

This clonotype came up a few times. J is TRBJ2-3 and V is TRBV5-6; D might be TRBD2 (6 bases). Trimming pared 5 bases from V and 4 bases from J, leaving 17 bases between. This CDR3 has 15 amino acids. Germline V gives CDR1 SGHDT, CDR2 YYEEEE. The CDR3 loop is CASSYGGVGADTQYF. For the CDR3, the DNA is TGTGCCAGCAGTTATGGCGGGGTGGGTGCAGATACGCAGTATTTT.

This clonotype was counted at least ten times. V gene TRBV14 combines with J gene TRBJ2-6, with D unresolved. V dropped 1 base and J dropped 0 bases, with 7 bases sitting between them. This CDR3 comprises 16 residues. Germline CDR1 reads SGHDN; CDR2 reads FVKESK. CDR3 region: CASSQVFGSGANVLTF. In DNA, the CDR3 is TGTGCCAGCAGCCAAGTTTTCGGCTCTGGGGCCAACGTCCTGACTTTC.

This clonotype has ten or more counts. This chain connects TRBV4-1 to TRBJ1-1; D remains ambiguous. Trimming removed 1 base from V and 0 bases from J, with 12 bases in between. The CDR3 has 16 amino acids. Per the germline V gene, CDR1 is MGHRA and CDR2 is YSYEKL. CDR3 sequence: CASSQGPGELNTEAFF. CDR3 bases: TGCGCCAGCAGCCAAGGTCCCGGGGAACTGAACACTGAAGCTTTCTTT.

This clonotype was counted between two and nine times. This rearrangement joins TRBV5-5 to TRBJ2-5; D is perhaps TRBD1 or TRBD2 (6 bases each). The CDR3 consists of 15 residues. V was cut by 6 bases and J by 1 base, with 16 bases left in between. Germline CDR1 and CDR2: SGHKS and YYEKEE (reference sequence). The CDR3 spells CASTQEGVIQETQYF. The CDR3 DNA is TGTGCCAGCACCCAGGAGGGGGTGATCCAAGAGACCCAGTACTTC.

This clonotype was counted at least ten times. This chain joins TRBV14 and TRBJ1-2; D is unresolved. This CDR3 spans 16 amino acids. V was clipped by 1 base and J by 1 base, with 13 bases between them. CDR1 and CDR2 from the germline V gene are SGHDN and FVKESK. CDR3 coding DNA: TGTGCCAGCAGCCAAGCCCGGACGGTGAATAACTATGGCTACACCTTC. Translating it yields CASSQARTVNNYGYTF. Complete variable domain (other parts from reference TRBV14 and TRBJ1-2): EAGVTQFPSHSVIEKGQTVTLRCDPISGHDNLYWYRRVMGKEIKFLLHFVKESKQDESGMPNNRFLAERTGGTYSTLKVQPAELEDSGVYFCASSQARTVNNYGYTFGSGTRLTVV.